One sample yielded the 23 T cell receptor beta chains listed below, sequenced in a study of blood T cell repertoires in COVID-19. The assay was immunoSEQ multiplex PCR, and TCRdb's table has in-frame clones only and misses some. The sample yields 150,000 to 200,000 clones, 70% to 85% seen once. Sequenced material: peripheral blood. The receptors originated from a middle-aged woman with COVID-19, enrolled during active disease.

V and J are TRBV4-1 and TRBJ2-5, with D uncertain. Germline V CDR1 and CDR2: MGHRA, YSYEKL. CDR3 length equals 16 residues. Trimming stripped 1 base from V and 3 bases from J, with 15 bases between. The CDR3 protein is CASSQVSVSTEETQYF. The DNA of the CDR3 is TGCGCCAGCAGCCAAGTTTCTGTGTCTACAGAAGAGACCCAGTACTTC.

The chain's CDR3 is CASSSYDRVNTEAFF. CDR3 bases: TGTGCCAGCAGCTCTTACGACAGGGTAAACACTGAAGCTTTCTTT. The chain carries TRBV5-6 and TRBJ1-1, with 7 bases matching TRBD1. The CDR3 has 15 amino acids. V trimming: 3 bases; J trimming: 2 bases; junction bases outside the gene matches: 7. Per the germline V gene, CDR1 is SGHDT and CDR2 is YYEEEE.

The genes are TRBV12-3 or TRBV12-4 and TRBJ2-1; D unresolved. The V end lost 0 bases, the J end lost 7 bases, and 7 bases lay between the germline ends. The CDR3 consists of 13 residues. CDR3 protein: CASSLASLNEQFF. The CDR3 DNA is TGTGCCAGCAGTTTAGCTAGCTTGAATGAGCAGTTCTTC.

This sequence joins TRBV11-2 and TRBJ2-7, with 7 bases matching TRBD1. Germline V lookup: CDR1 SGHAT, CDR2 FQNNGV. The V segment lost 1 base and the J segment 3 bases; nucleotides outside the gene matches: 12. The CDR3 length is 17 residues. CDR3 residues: CASSLATGSGGLYEQYV. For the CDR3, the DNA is TGTGCCAGCAGCTTAGCAACCGGGTCAGGGGGTCTCTACGAGCAGTACGTC.

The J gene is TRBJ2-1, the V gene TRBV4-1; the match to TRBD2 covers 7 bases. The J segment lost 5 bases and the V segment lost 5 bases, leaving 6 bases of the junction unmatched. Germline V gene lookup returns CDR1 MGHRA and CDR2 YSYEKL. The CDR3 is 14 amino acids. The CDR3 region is CASSSREFNNEQFF. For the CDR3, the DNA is TGCGCCAGCAGCTCGCGGGAGTTCAACAATGAGCAGTTCTTC.

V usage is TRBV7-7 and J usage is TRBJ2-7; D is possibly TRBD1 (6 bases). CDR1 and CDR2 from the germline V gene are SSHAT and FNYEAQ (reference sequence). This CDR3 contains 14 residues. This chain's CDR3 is CASSLYRDIYEQYV. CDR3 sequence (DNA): TGTGCTAGCAGCTTATACAGGGACATTTACGAGCAGTACGTC.

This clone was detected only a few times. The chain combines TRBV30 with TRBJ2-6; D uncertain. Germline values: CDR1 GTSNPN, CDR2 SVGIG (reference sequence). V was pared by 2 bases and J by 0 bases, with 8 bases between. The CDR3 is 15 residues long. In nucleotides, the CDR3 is TGTGCCTGGAGTCTTGTCCGCTCTGGGGCCAACGTCCTGACTTTC. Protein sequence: CAWSLVRSGANVLTF.

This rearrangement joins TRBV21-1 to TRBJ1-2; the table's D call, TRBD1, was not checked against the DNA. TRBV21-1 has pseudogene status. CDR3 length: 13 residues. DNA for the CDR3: TGTGCCAGCTACCCGCCAGTACACTATGGCTACACCTTC. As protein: CASYPPVHYGYTF.

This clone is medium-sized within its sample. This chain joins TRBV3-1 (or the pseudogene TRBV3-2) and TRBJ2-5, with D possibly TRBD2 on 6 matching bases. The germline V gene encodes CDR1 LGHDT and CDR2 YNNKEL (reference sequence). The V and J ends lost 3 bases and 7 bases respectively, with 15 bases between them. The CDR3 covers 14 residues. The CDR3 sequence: CASSQGPGLSTQYF. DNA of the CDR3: TGTGCCAGCAGCCAGGGCCCGGGACTCTCGACCCAGTACTTC.

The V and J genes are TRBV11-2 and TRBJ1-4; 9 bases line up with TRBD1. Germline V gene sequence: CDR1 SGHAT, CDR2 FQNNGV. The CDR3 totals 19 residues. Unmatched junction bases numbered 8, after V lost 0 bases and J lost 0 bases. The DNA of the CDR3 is TGTGCCAGCAGCTTAGACCGACCGGACAGGGGAGCAACTAATGAAAAACTGTTTTTT. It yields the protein CASSLDRPDRGATNEKLFF.

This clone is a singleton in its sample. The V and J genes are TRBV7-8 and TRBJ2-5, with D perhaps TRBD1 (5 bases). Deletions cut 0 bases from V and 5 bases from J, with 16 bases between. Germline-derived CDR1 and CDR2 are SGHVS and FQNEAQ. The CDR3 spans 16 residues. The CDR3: CASSLAGQGRMETQYF. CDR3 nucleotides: TGTGCCAGCAGCTTAGCCGGGCAGGGTCGTATGGAGACCCAGTACTTC. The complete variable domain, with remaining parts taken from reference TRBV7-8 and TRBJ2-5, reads GAGVSQSPRYKVAKRGQDVALRCDPISGHVSLFWYQQALGQGPEFLTYFQNEAQLDKSGLPSDRFFAERPEGSVSTLKIQRTQQEDSAVYLCASSLAGQGRMETQYFGPGTRLLVL.

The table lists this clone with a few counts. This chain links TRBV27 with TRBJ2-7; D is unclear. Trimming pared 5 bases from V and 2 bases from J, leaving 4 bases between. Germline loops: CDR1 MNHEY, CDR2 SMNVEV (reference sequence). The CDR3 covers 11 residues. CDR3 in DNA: TGTGCCAGCAGTACTACCTACGAGCAGTACTTC. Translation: CASSTTYEQYF.

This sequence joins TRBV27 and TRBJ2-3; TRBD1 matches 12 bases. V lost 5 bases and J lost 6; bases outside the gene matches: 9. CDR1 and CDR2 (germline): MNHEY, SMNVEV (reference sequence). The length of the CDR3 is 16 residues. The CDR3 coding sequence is TGTGCCAGCAGTCAATCCGGGACAGGGGGCTCGGATACGCAGTATTTT. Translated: CASSQSGTGGSDTQYF.

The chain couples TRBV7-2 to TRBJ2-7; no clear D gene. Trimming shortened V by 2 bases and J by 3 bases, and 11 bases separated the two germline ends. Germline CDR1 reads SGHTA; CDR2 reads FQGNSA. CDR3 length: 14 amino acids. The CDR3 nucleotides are TGTGCCAGCAGCTTAATGACCTCTAGCTACGAGCAGTACGTC. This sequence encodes CASSLMTSSYEQYV.

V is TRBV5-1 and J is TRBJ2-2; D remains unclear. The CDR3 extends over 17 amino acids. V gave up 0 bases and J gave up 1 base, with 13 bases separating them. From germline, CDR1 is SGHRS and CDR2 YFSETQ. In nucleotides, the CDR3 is TGCGCCAGCAGCTTGGGTTTGGGCCCAGGGAACACCGGGGAGCTGTTTTTT. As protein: CASSLGLGPGNTGELFF.

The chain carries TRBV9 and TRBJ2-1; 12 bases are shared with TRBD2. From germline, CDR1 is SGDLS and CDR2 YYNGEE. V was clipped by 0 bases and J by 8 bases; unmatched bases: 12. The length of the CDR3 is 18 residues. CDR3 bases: TGTGCCAGCAGCGTAGATGCCCCGACTAGCGGGGGCGGAGATGAGCAGTTCTTC. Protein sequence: CASSVDAPTSGGGDEQFF.

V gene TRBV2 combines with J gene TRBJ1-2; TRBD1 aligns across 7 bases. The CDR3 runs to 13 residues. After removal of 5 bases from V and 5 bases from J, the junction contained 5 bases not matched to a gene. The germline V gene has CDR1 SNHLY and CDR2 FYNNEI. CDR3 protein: CASSPGQVYGYTF. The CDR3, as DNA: TGTGCCAGCAGTCCTGGACAGGTTTATGGCTACACCTTC.

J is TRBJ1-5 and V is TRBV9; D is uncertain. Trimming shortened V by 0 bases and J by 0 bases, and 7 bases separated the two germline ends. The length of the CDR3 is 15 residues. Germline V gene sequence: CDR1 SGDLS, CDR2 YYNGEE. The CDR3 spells CASSVDPNSNQPQHF. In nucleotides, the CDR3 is TGTGCCAGCAGCGTAGACCCTAATAGCAATCAGCCCCAGCATTTT.

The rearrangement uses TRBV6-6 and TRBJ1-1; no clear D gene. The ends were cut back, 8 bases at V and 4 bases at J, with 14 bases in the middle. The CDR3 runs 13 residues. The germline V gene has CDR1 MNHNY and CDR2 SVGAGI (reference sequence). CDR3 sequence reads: CASLEGGGTEAFF. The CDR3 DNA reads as TGTGCCAGCCTAGAGGGAGGTGGCACTGAAGCTTTCTTT.

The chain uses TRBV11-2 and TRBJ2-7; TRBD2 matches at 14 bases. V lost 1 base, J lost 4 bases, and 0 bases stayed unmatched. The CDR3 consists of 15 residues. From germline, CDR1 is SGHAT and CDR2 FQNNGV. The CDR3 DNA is TGTGCCAGCAGCTTAGGACTAGCGGGAGGGTACGAGCAGTACTTC. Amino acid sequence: CASSLGLAGGYEQYF.

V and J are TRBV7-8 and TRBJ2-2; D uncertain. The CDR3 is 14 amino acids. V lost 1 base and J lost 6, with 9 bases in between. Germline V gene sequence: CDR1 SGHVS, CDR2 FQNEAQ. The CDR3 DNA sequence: TGTGCCAGCAGCTTAGTGTCTGGGCCCGGGGAGCTGTTTTTT. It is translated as CASSLVSGPGELFF.

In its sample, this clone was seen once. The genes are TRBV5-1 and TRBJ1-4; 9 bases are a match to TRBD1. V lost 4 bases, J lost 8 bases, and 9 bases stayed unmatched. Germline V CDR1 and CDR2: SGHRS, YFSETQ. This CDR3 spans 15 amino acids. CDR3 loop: CASSQGTGSREKLFF. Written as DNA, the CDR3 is TGCGCCAGCAGCCAGGGGACAGGGTCGAGGGAAAAACTGTTTTTT. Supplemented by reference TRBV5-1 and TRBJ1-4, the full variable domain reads KAGVTQTPRYLIKTRGQQVTLSCSPISGHRSVSWYQQTPGQGLQFLFEYFSETQRNKGNFPGRFSGRQFSNSRSEMNVSTLELGDSALYLCASSQGTGSREKLFFGSGTQLSVL.

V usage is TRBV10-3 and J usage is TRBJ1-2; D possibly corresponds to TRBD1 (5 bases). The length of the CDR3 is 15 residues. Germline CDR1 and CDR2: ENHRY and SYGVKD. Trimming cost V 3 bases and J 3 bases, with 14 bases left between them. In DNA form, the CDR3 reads TGTGCCATCAGTGAATTGGGTCCCAGGGACTATGGCTACACCTTC. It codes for CAISELGPRDYGYTF.